This section outlines one T cell receptor beta chain sequence together with its context. This specimen comes from a study of blood T cell repertoires in COVID-19. Study context: Researchers got acute and convalescent COVID-19 samples from the United States, Italy and Spain. T cells, B-cell-depleted T cells, or PBMCs provided the cDNA or gDNA that served as material.

Trimming removed 7 bases from V and 1 base from J, with 21 bases in between. Per the germline V gene, CDR1 is SGHTA and CDR2 is FQGNSA. This CDR3 region has 17 residues. Original analysis: How many nucleated cells were present was estimated from reference gene primer amplification. Profiled with immunoSEQ multiplex PCR; TCRdb holds only in-frame clones, not every one. V, J and clone size reflect that table, while D and trimming were determined from the DNA. The sample holds about 260,000 clones, roughly 87% seen once. The sample consisted of peripheral blood. The rearrangement links TRBV7-2 to TRBJ2-3; tentatively, D is TRBD2 (5 bases). The clonotype originates from a woman between 45 and 65 years old who had recovered from COVID-19. The CDR3, as DNA: TGTGCCAGCACCACTGACGGGGATTACGGACGCACAGATACGCAGTATTTT. It codes for CASTTDGDYGRTDTQYF.